The 3 T cell receptor beta chains listed next were all sequenced from one sample in a study of blood T cell repertoires in COVID-19. Clones were read by immunoSEQ multiplex PCR, and TCRdb kept only the in-frame ones, dropping some. The table has about 190,000 clones, around 84% seen once. Input material: peripheral blood. These receptors were taken from a human donor in a cohort sampled during active COVID-19.

V is TRBV11-2 and J is TRBJ2-4, with 9 bases that match TRBD2. Trimming removed 1 base from V and 6 bases from J; junction bases left unmatched: 13. This CDR3 has 18 amino acids. Germline-derived CDR1 and CDR2 are SGHAT and FQNNGV. The CDR3 nucleotides are TGTGCCAGCAGCTTAGCCCGTTTCGGTAGCGGGAGTGCAAACATTCAGTACTTC. Translation: CASSLARFGSGSANIQYF.

In nucleotides, the CDR3 is TGCAGCGTACAACAGGGGATGCATTCAGATACGCAGTATTTT. This sequence encodes CSVQQGMHSDTQYF. The chain joins TRBV29-1 to TRBJ2-3, with 7 bases fitting TRBD1. The V gene end was trimmed by 6 bases and the J gene end by 4 bases; junction bases not matched to a gene: 10. The CDR3 totals 14 residues. Germline V gene sequence: CDR1 SQVTM, CDR2 ANQGSEA.

V usage is TRBV3-1 (or the pseudogene TRBV3-2) and J usage is TRBJ2-2; D is ambiguous. The CDR3 has 14 amino acids. The V gene's germline CDR1 is LGHDT and CDR2 YNNKEL (reference sequence). The V gene lost 1 base and the J gene lost 4 bases, with 7 bases spanning the gap. CDR3 DNA sequence: TGTGCCAGCAGCCAAGGAGTAGTCACCGGGGAGCTGTTTTTT. It is translated as CASSQGVVTGELFF.